The present TCR beta chain was sequenced within a study of long-term antiretroviral therapy in people with HIV. The germline gives CDR1 LGHNA, CDR2 YNFKEQ. The CDR3 has 14 residues. Between the trimmed V and J ends, which lost 1 base and 4 bases, there was a span of 10 bases. Survey level was the resolution at which the v3.0 immunoSEQ assay ran. Clones were sequenced by immunoSEQ multiplex PCR, and TCRdb holds only the in-frame ones, with some missing. Found here are tens of thousands of clones, 95% of them singletons; the top ten hold roughly 7.3%. The sequencing here drew on unsorted PBMCs, taken 5.3 years after starting antiretroviral therapy. The gene calls are TRBV4-2 and TRBJ2-5; the D is unclear. This clonotype was sampled from a man aged 25-45 years with HIV. The CDR3 DNA sequence: TGTGCCAGCAGCCAAGGTAGTCGGGCAGAGACCCAGTACTTC. Its translation: CASSQGSRAETQYF.